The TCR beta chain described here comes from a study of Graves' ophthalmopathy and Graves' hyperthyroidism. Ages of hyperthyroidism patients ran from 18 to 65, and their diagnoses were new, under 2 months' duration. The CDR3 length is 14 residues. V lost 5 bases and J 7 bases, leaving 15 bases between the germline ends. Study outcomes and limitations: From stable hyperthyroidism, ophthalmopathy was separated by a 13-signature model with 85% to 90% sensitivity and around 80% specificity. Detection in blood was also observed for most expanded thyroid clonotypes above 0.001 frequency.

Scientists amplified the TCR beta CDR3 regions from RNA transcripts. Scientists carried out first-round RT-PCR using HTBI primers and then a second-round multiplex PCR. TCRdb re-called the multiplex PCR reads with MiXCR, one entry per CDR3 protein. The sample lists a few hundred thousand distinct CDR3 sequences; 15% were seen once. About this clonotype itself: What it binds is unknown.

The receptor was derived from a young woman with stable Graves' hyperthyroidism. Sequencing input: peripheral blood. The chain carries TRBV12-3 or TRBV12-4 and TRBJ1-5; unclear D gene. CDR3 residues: CASSETDHRQPQHF. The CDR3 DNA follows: TGTGCCAGCAGTGAGACTGACCACCGCCAGCCCCAGCATTTT.